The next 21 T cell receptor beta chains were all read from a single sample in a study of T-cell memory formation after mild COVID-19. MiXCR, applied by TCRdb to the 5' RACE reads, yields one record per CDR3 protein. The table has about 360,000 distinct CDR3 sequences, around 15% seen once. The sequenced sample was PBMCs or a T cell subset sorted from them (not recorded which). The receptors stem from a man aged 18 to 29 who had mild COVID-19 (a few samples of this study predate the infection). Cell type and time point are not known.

The CDR3 coding sequence is TGTGCCAGCAGTGGACTAGCGGATACGCAGTATTTT. It yields the protein CASSGLADTQYF. This chain joins TRBV6-1 and TRBJ2-3; 8 bases fit TRBD2. Looked up from germline, CDR1 is MNHNS and CDR2 is SASEGT. The length of the CDR3 is 12 residues. Trimming took 4 bases from V and 6 from J; bases not matched to a gene: 0.

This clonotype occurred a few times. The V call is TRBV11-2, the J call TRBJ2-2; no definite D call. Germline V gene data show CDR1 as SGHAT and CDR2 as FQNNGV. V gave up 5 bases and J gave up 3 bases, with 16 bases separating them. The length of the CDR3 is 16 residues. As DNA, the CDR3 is TGTGCCAGCAGCCGCCTGTCATTTGGGGACACCGGGGAGCTGTTTTTT. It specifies CASSRLSFGDTGELFF.

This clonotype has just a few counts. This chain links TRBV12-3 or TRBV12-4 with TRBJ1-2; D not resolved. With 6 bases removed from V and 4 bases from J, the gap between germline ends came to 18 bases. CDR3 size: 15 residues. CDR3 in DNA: TGTGCCAGCAGACCTAGTCTCGCGTCCATCTATGGCTACACCTTC. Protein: CASRPSLASIYGYTF.

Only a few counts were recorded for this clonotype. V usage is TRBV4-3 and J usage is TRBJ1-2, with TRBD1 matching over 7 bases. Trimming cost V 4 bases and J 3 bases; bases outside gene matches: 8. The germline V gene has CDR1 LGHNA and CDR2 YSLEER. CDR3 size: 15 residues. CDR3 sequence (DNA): TGCGCCAGCAGCCCCCACGGGAGGGGGCACTATGGCTACACCTTC. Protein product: CASSPHGRGHYGYTF.

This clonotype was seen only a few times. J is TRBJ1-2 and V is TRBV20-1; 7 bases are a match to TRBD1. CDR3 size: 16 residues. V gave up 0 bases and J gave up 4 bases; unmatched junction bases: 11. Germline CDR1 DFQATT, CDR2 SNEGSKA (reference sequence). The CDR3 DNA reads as TGCAGTGCTAGAGATCCAGGGAAACCAGGGGGCTATGGCTACACCTTC. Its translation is CSARDPGKPGGYGYTF.

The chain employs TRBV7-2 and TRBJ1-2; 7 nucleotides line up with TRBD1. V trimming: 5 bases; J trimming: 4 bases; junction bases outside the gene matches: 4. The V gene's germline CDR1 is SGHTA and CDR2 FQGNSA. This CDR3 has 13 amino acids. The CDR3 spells CASSVNRGYGYTF. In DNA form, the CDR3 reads TGTGCCAGCAGCGTCAACAGGGGCTATGGCTACACCTTC.

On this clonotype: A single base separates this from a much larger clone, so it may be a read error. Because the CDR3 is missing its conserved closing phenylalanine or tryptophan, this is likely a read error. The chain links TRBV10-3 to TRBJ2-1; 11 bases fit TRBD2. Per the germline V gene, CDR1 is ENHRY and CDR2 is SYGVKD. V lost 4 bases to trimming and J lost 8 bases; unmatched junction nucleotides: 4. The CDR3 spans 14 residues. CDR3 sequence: CAISVSGGAHEQFL. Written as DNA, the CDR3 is TGTGCCATCAGTGTTAGCGGGGGGGCCCATGAGCAGTTCTTA.

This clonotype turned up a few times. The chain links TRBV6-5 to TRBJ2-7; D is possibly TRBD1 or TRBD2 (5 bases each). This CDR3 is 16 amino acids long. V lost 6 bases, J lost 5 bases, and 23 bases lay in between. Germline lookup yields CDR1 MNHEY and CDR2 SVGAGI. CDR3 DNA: TGTGCCAGCAGCCCTAGTTTTGGGTTGATGGGGGACGAGCAGTACTTC. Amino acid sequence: CASSPSFGLMGDEQYF.

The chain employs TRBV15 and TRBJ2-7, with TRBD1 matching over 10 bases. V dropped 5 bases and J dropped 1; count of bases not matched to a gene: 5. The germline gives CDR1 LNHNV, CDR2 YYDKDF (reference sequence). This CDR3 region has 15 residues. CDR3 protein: CATSPWTGGSYEQYF. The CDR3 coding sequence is TGTGCCACCAGCCCCTGGACAGGGGGTTCCTACGAGCAGTACTTC.

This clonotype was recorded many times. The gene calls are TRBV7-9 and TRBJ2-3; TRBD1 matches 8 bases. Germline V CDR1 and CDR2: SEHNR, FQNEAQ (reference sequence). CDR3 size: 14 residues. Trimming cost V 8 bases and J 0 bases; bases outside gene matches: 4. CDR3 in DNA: TGTGCCAGCTCCGGACAGGGAAGCACAGATACGCAGTATTTT. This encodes CASSGQGSTDTQYF.

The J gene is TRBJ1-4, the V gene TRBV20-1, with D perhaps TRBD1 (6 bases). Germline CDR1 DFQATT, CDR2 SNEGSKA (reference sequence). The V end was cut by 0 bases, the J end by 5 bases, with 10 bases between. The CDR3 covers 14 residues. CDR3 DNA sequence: TGCAGTGCTAGAGAGGACAGATACAATGAAAAACTGTTTTTT. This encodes CSAREDRYNEKLFF.

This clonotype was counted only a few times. The CDR3, as DNA: TGTGCCAACATGACCGGGACTAGCGGGGGGGCCGATGTAGATACGCAGTATTTT. Translated: CANMTGTSGGADVDTQYF. The chain recombines TRBV6-4 with TRBJ2-3; 16 positions agree with TRBD2. CDR1 is MRHNA and CDR2 is SNTAGT in the germline V gene. This CDR3 region has 18 residues. The trim removed 10 bases at V and 5 bases at J, leaving 15 bases unmatched.

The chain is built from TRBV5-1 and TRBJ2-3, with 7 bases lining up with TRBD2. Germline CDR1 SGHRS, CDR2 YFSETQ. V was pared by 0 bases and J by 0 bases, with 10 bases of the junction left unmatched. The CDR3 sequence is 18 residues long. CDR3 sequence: CASSLAPRGVASTDTQYF. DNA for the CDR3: TGCGCCAGCAGCTTGGCCCCCCGGGGGGTAGCTAGCACAGATACGCAGTATTTT.

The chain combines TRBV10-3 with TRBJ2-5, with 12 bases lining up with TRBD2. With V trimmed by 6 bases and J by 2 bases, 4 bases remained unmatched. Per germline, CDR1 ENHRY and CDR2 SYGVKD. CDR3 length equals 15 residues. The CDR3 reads CAIRSSGGGQETQYF. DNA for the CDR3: TGTGCCATCAGATCTAGCGGGGGGGGACAAGAGACCCAGTACTTC.

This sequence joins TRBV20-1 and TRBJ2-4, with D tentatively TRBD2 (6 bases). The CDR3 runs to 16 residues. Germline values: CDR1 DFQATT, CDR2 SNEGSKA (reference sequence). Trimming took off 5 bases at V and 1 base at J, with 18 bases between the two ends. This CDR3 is CSAWGGGGRAKNIQYF. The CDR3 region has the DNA TGCAGTGCTTGGGGAGGAGGAGGACGGGCCAAAAACATTCAGTACTTC.

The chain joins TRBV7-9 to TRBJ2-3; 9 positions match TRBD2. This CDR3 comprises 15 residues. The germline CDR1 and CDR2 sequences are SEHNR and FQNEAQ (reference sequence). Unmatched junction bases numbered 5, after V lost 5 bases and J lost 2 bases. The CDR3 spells CASSLLAGTTDTQYF. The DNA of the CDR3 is TGTGCCAGCAGCCTCCTAGCGGGGACCACAGATACGCAGTATTTT.

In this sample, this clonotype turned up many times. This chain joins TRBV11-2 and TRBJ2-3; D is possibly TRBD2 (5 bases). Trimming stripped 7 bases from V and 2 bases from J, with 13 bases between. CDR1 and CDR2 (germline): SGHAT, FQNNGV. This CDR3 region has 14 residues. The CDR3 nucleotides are TGTGCCAGCACCCTAACTAGTCACACAGATACGCAGTATTTT. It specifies CASTLTSHTDTQYF.

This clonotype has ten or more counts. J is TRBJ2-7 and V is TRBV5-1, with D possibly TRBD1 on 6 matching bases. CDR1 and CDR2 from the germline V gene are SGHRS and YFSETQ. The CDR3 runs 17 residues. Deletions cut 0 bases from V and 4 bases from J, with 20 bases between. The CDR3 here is CASSLGTDSRAFYEQYF. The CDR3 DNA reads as TGCGCCAGCAGCTTGGGAACGGACAGCCGAGCCTTTTACGAGCAGTACTTC.

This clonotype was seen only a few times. This CDR3 is CAWGVGTQYF. The CDR3 DNA is TGTGCCTGGGGGGTCGGGACCCAGTACTTC. The chain is built from TRBV30 and TRBJ2-5; no firm D call. This CDR3 is 10 amino acids long. Germline CDR1 GTSNPN, CDR2 SVGIG (reference sequence). V lost 5 bases to trimming and J lost 7 bases, with 8 bases between them. The whole variable domain, filled in from reference TRBV30 and TRBJ2-5, reads SQTIHQWPATLVQPVGSPLSLECTVEGTSNPNLYWYRQAAGRGLQLLFYSVGIGQISSEVPQNLSASRPQDRQFILSSKKLLLSDSGFYLCAWGVGTQYFGPGTRLLVL.

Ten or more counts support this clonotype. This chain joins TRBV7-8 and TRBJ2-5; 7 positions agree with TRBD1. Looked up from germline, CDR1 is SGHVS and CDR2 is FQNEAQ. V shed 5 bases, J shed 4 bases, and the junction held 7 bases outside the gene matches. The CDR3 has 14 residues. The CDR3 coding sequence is TGTGCCAGCAGCGACCGGACAGGTAGAGAGACCCAGTACTTC. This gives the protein CASSDRTGRETQYF.

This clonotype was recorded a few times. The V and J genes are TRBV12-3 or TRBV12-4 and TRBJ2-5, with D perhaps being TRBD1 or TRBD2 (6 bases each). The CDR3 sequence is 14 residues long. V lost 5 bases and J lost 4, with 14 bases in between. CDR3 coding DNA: TGTGCCAGCAGTCCTAGGGGGGCCCGAGAGACCCAGTACTTC. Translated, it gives CASSPRGARETQYF.